The clone carrying this T cell receptor beta chain was counted a few times. Its antigen is currently unknown. The TCR beta profiling, which covered VDJ combination and CDR3 sequence, was carried out using genomic DNA as the template. One entry per CDR3 protein results from TCRdb running MiXCR on the reads. This table has hundreds of thousands of distinct CDR3 sequences, over 25% appearing once. This entry comes from a study of CD8+CD57+ T cells in acquired aplastic anemia. Study-wide context: Recorded DNA amounts for sorted CD4+ and CD8+ cells had an average of roughly 3.4 ug.

Sequenced patients had shown CD8+CD57+ cell expansion by flow cytometry. Severe acquired aplastic anemia was present in all patients. The germline V gene encodes CDR1 SGHDT and CDR2 YYEEEE. The CDR3 length is 15 residues. The V and J ends lost 0 bases and 4 bases respectively, with 13 bases between them. General study results and limits: Between patients and controls, twenty-nine CD8+ CDR3 sequences were found in common. For CD8+ Simpson's diversity, patients and controls showed no significant difference.

Source material: sorted CD4+, CD8+, or CD8+CD57+ T cells (not recorded which) from PBMCs. The chain couples TRBV5-6 to TRBJ1-2; unclear D gene. The receptor was derived from a human donor with aplastic anemia. In DNA form, the CDR3 reads TGTGCCAGCAGCTTGGACGTGTATCCAATCTATGGCTACACCTTC. Encoded protein: CASSLDVYPIYGYTF.